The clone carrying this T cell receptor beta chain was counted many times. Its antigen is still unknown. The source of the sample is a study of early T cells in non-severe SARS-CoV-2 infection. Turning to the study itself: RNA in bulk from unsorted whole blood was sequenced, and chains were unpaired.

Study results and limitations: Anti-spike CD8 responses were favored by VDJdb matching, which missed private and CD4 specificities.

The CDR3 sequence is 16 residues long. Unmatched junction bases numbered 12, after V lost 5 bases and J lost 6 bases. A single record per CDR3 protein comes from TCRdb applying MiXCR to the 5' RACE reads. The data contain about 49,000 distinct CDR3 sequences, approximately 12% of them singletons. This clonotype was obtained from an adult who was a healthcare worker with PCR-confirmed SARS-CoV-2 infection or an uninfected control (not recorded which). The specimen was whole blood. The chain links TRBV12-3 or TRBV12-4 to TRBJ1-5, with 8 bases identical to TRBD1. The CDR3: CASSPRTGSVGQPQHF. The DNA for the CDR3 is TGTGCCAGCAGTCCACGGACAGGGTCGGTAGGTCAGCCCCAGCATTTT.